A selection of T cell receptor beta chains follows, all from one sample in a study of blood T cell repertoires in COVID-19. The table came from immunoSEQ multiplex PCR; TCRdb's copy has only in-frame clones and leaves some out. The top ten clones hold 8% to 9.5% of a sample with over 250,000 clones, roughly four fifths of them seen once. The sequenced sample was peripheral blood. These receptor sequences come from a woman in her forties or fifties who had recovered from COVID-19. The CDR3 runs from the conserved cysteine through the conserved F or W. A D gene is named only where the DNA matches it firmly. Expanded clones are given a class, and other clones once, few, many or no size at all.

J | size | D | V | DNA | CDR3
TRBJ2-7 | NA | NA | TRBV2 | TGTGCCACCTGGACTGATGAAGCCCCCTACGAGCAGTACTTC | CATWTDEAPYEQYF
TRBJ2-7 | NA | NA | TRBV28 | TGTGCCAGCAGTTCGAGGGGCGGGAATCCCTACGAGCAGTACTTC | CASSSRGGNPYEQYF
TRBJ2-2 | NA | TRBD2 | TRBV27 | TGTGCCAGCAGTTCTTTCGGACTAGCGGGGGGGGACACCGGGGAGCTGTTTTTT | CASSSFGLAGGDTGELFF
TRBJ1-2 | NA | TRBD1 | TRBV3-1/TRBV3-2 | TGTGCCAGCAGCCGGACAGGGAAGGACTATGGCTACACCTTC | CASSRTGKDYGYTF
TRBJ2-2 | NA | TRBD2 | TRBV7-2 | TGTGCCAGCAGCTTAGGCACTAGCGGACCGAACACCGGGGAGCTGTTTTTT | CASSLGTSGPNTGELFF
TRBJ2-2 | NA | NA | TRBV5-1 | TGCGCCAGCAGCTTGGCCTTAGAACGCGGGGAGCTGTTTTTT | CASSLALERGELFF
TRBJ1-2 | NA | NA | TRBV6-2/TRBV6-3 | TGTGCCAGCAGTTACCCAATTTATGGCTACACCTTC | CASSYPIYGYTF
TRBJ2-2 | NA | NA | TRBV30 | TGTGCCTGGAGTGTAAGGCCAGGGAGGACCGGGGAGCTGTTTTTT | CAWSVRPGRTGELFF
TRBJ2-3 | NA | NA | TRBV28 | TGTGCCAGCAGTACAGCTACAGATACGCAGTATTTT | CASSTATDTQYF
TRBJ1-1 | NA | TRBD1 | TRBV18 | TGTGCCAGCTCACCGGGACAGGGGATCACTGAAGCTTTCTTT | CASSPGQGITEAFF
TRBJ2-7 | NA | TRBD1 | TRBV5-1 | TGCGCCAGCAGCATAGACAGGGGGCAGTCCTACGAGCAGTACTTC | CASSIDRGQSYEQYF
TRBJ2-7 | NA | NA | TRBV10-3 | TGTGCCATCGGCCGGACAGATTACGAGCAGTACTTC | CAIGRTDYEQYF
TRBJ1-4 | NA | NA | TRBV10-1 | TGCGCCAGCAGGGGCAGGGATGGGGAAAAACTGTTTTTT | CASRGRDGEKLFF
TRBJ1-2 | few | NA | TRBV4-3 | TGCGCCAGCAGCCCGGACAGTATAGTCTTTAGTTTC | CASSPDSIVFSF
TRBJ1-6 | once | NA | TRBV13 | TGTGCCAGCAGCTTAGGCCTCAGTGTTAATTCACCCCTCCACTTT | CASSLGLSVNSPLHF
TRBJ2-7 | NA | NA | TRBV27 | TGTGCCAGCAGCCCAGCCCTTCTAGACGAGCAGTACTTC | CASSPALLDEQYF
TRBJ1-2 | NA | NA | TRBV28 | TGTGCCAGCAGCTCCGGGGGTTCACATGGCTACACCTTC | CASSSGGSHGYTF
TRBJ2-7 | NA | NA | TRBV3-1/TRBV3-2 | TGTGCCAGCAGCCAAGGATCTAGGACGGGGTCGGGGCAGTACTTC | CASSQGSRTGSGQYF
TRBJ1-5 | once | NA | TRBV7-8 | TGTGCCAGCAGTAACAGGGAGAATCAGCCCCAGCATTTT | CASSNRENQPQHF
TRBJ1-2 | NA | TRBD1 | TRBV7-6 | TGTGCCAGCAGCCGTGGTGGGCGGGACAGGAAAGAGTACACCTTC | CASSRGGRDRKEYTF
TRBJ2-7 | once | NA | TRBV2 | TGTGCCAGCAGTCTCGGGATATCCTACGAGCAGTACTTC | CASSLGISYEQYF
TRBJ1-1 | few | NA | TRBV4-1 | TGCGCCAGCAGCCAGACGAGGGTAGACACTGAAGCTTTCTTT | CASSQTRVDTEAFF
TRBJ1-1 | NA | NA | TRBV18 | TGTGCCAGCTCACCACGTCAGGGAAAATTGAACACTGAAGCTTTCTTT | CASSPRQGKLNTEAFF
TRBJ2-1 | few | TRBD2 | TRBV9 | TGTGCCAGCAGCGCACTAGCGGGAGGCGCTTGGAATGAGCAGTTCTTC | CASSALAGGAWNEQFF
TRBJ1-2 | once | NA | TRBV4-3 | TGCGCCAGCAGCCAAGAAGCCTACAGAACTAACTATGGCTACACCTTC | CASSQEAYRTNYGYTF
TRBJ2-5 | NA | TRBD2 | TRBV5-1 | TGCGCCAGCAGCTTGGTTGCTAGCGGGGGGCCCCCAATGGGGGAGACCCAGTACTTC | CASSLVASGGPPMGETQYF
TRBJ2-5 | NA | TRBD1 | TRBV5-6 | TGTGCCAGCGGGACAGGGGGGGAGACCCAGTACTTC | CASGTGGETQYF
TRBJ2-7 | NA | TRBD1 | TRBV9 | TGTGCCAGCAGCGTAGGAGGTGGGACAGGGGGCTACGAGCAGTACTTC | CASSVGGGTGGYEQYF
TRBJ2-3 | NA | TRBD1 | TRBV3-1/TRBV3-2 | TGTGCCAGCAGCCAAACAGGACAGGGTACGCAGTATTTT | CASSQTGQGTQYF
TRBJ2-1 | once | TRBD2 | TRBV7-8 | TGTGCCAGCAGCTTAGTTGCCGGGAGGGAAGTAAGGAATGAGCAGTTCTTC | CASSLVAGREVRNEQFF
TRBJ2-1 | NA | NA | TRBV5-4 | TGTGCCAGCAGCACCAAGACTAGTGTATATGAGCAGTTCTTC | CASSTKTSVYEQFF
TRBJ2-5 | once | TRBD2 | TRBV30 | TGTGCCTGGAGTCGGGAGGGAGCAGAGACCCAGTACTTC | CAWSREGAETQYF
TRBJ2-1 | once | NA | TRBV7-9 | TGTGCCAGTCCCTCGGGGGATGAGCAGTTCTTC | CASPSGDEQFF
TRBJ1-4 | once | NA | TRBV27 | TGTGCCAGCAGTTTATGGGGAGTTAATGAAAAACTGTTTTTT | CASSLWGVNEKLFF
TRBJ2-1 | NA | NA | TRBV28 | TGTGCCAGCAGTTTTTCGGGGGTGCGATCCTACAATGAGCAGTTCTTC | CASSFSGVRSYNEQFF
TRBJ2-1 | NA | TRBD2 | TRBV30 | TGTGCCTGGAGTGTAGTAGTAGCGGGAGAGTATGAGCAGTTCTTC | CAWSVVVAGEYEQFF
TRBJ2-7 | few | TRBD2 | TRBV7-2 | TGTGCCAGCAGCTTAGCCGGGACTAGCGGTTCCTACGAGCAGTACTTC | CASSLAGTSGSYEQYF
TRBJ2-5 | NA | TRBD2 | TRBV4-3 | TGCGCCAGCAGCCAAGAGTGGGGGGGAAGAACCCAGTACTTC | CASSQEWGGRTQYF
TRBJ2-5 | NA | NA | TRBV19 | TGTGCCAGCTCCGGGACAGGGGTCTCAGGGCTTCTAGCGGGAGCCCAAGAGACCCAGTACTTC | CASSGTGVSGLLAGAQETQYF
TRBJ1-1 | once | NA | TRBV6-5 | TGTGCCAGCAGTCCGCAACCTATGAACACTGAAGCTTTCTTT | CASSPQPMNTEAFF
TRBJ2-5 | NA | NA | TRBV7-9 | TGTGCCAGCAGCCCACTGGGACTTCCAGAGACCCAGTACTTC | CASSPLGLPETQYF
TRBJ2-1 | NA | TRBD1 | TRBV4-2 | TGTGCCAGCAGTTCGGGACAGGGCTACGAGCAGTTCTTC | CASSSGQGYEQFF
TRBJ2-3 | NA | TRBD2 | TRBV4-3 | TGCGCCAGCAGCCAAGTTTACCCCCTAGCGGGGGGGTCAGATACGCAGTATTTT | CASSQVYPLAGGSDTQYF
TRBJ2-1 | NA | TRBD2 | TRBV2 | TGTGCCAGCCTTAGCGGGGGTTCGAATGAGCAGTTCTTC | CASLSGGSNEQFF
TRBJ1-6 | NA | NA | TRBV10-3 | TGTGCCATCAGTGGGGGACTGCAAACACCCCTCCACTTT | CAISGGLQTPLHF
TRBJ2-1 | NA | TRBD1 | TRBV28 | TGTGCCAGCAGTTTATTTAAGGGGGCGCCTGAGCAGTTCTTC | CASSLFKGAPEQFF
TRBJ2-5 | NA | NA | TRBV28 | TGTGCCAGCAGTTTACAAGGGGTTGGAGAGACCCAGTACTTC | CASSLQGVGETQYF
TRBJ2-7 | NA | TRBD1 | TRBV11-2 | TGTGCCAGCAGCTTAGTGACAGGGGGCTACGAGCAGTACTTC | CASSLVTGGYEQYF
TRBJ1-2 | NA | TRBD1 | TRBV28 | TGTGCCAGCAGTTTTCACCTGGACAGGGAACCTTATGGCTACACCTTC | CASSFHLDREPYGYTF
TRBJ1-1 | NA | NA | TRBV5-1 | TGCGCCAGCAGCTTGGCCGACAGGAACACTGAAGCTTTCTTT | CASSLADRNTEAFF
TRBJ1-6 | NA | TRBD1 | TRBV7-2 | TGTGCCAGCAGCCCCGGCCAGGGGGCGCGTGGTTCACCCCTCCACTTT | CASSPGQGARGSPLHF
TRBJ1-2 | few | NA | TRBV27 | TGTGCCAGCAGCCTTCAGGGGAACTATGGCTACACCTTC | CASSLQGNYGYTF
TRBJ1-3 | many | NA | TRBV6-6 | TGTGCCAGCAGTTCGGTTAGCTCTGGAAACACCATATATTTT | CASSSVSSGNTIYF
TRBJ1-2 | NA | NA | TRBV28 | TGTGCCAGCAGTTTATCGCCCGACGGAGACTATGGCTACACCTTC | CASSLSPDGDYGYTF